This T cell receptor beta chain was recorded in a study of blood T cell repertoires in COVID-19 (dated by TCRdb to the early 2020s). In terms of the full investigation: The collaborator samples originated in the United States, Italy and Spain and spanned the acute and convalescent phases of COVID-19. The prospective study material was composed of cDNA or gDNA derived from T cells, B-cell-depleted T cells, or PBMCs. Deeply sampled blood TCRbeta repertoires from subjects exposed to, actively infected with, or recovered from COVID-19 were included in the dataset. The repertoires were released in a freely available public database intended as a resource for research on the immune response to SARS-CoV-2. The samples were drawn from the first 160 participants of the ongoing ImmuneRACE study and from 950 to 1,500 subjects provided by 6 global collaborators. Sample metadata almost always included a de-identified subject ID, COVID-19 status, age in years and sex. HLA class I and class II types, where available, came from metadata supplied by the sample provider rather than from assay-based typing. What the research found in general, with its limitations: Clinical and demographic metadata were provided uncurated, with the amount varying by source and participant.

The immunoSEQ Assay, a bias-controlled multiplex PCR, was used to amplify TCRbeta CDR3 regions from genomic DNA. As for the original processing: Within the assay, amplification of reference gene primers was used to estimate how many nucleated cells each sample contained. To quantify the absolute abundance of each unique TCRbeta CDR3 rearrangement, sequence reads were collapsed and filtered. For each sample, productive Simpson clonality was calculated as the square root of Simpson's diversity index over productive rearrangements. In its TCRdb copy, this immuneACCESS table keeps in-frame sequences only and misses some clones. Where compared with another copy, unresolved V genes explain less than half of these, and the others have no known cause. V, J and clone size derive from that table, while D and trimming were established from the DNA sequence. The sample records some 150,000 clones, roughly nine tenths of which are singletons. The ten most abundant clones make up 15% of the sample.

As for this clone: No antigen is known for it. No quality values exist for individual bases; no much larger clone is one base distant.

Collaborating institutions collected whole blood in K2EDTA tubes following their own protocols. For TCRbeta analysis, collaborators shipped samples as frozen whole blood, isolated PBMCs, or DNA extracted from either of those sample types. This receptor was taken from a woman in her 40s with acute or convalescent COVID-19. Sequencing used peripheral blood.

This receptor carries the CDR3 CASSFGRRYGYTF. The DNA reads TGTGCCAGCAGTTTCGGCAGGCGCTATGGCTACACCTTC. The chain uses TRBV12-3 or TRBV12-4 and TRBJ1-2; the D gene is unclear. The CDR3 numbers 13 residues from cysteine through phenylalanine. The sequence is cut down to CDR3 DNA, 39 bases in frame from base 1. V drops 3 bases and J drops 4 bases, leaving 9 bases in between.